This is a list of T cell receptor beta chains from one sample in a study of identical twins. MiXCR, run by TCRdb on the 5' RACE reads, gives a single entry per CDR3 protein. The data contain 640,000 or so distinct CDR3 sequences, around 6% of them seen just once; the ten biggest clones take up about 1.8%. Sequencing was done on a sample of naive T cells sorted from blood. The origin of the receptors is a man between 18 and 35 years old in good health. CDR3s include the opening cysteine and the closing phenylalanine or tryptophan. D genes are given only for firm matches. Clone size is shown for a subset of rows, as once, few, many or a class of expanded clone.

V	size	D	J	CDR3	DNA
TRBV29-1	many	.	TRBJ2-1	CSVDPGPRLLFF	TGCAGCGTTGATCCGGGACCCCGGCTCTTGTTCTTC
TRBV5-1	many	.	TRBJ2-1	CASSLQDNEQFF	TGTGCCAGCAGTTTACAGGACAATGAGCAGTTCTTC
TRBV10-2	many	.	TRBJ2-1	CASRNGDGGNEQFF	TGCGCCAGCAGAAACGGCGACGGGGGCAATGAGCAGTTCTTC
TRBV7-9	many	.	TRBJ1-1	CASSLGRVSNTEAFF	TGTGCCAGCAGCTTAGGGAGGGTATCGAACACTGAAGCTTTCTTT
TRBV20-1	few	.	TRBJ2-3	CSAQAERTDTQYF	TGCAGTGCTCAAGCGGAGCGCACAGATACGCAGTATTTT
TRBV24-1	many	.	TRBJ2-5	CATRGSGYETQYF	TGTGCCACCAGAGGGTCAGGCTACGAGACCCAGTACTTC
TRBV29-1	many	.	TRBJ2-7	CSVDFGSSYEQYF	TGCAGCGTTGACTTCGGAAGTTCCTACGAGCAGTACTTC
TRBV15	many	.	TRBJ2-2	CATLGIAGELFF	TGTGCCACCCTAGGAATCGCCGGGGAGCTGTTTTTT
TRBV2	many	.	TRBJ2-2	CASSGGGLGTGELFF	TGTGCCAGCAGTGGAGGGGGTTTGGGCACCGGGGAGCTGTTTTTT
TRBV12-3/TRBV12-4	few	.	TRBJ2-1	CASSNTGSYNEQFF	TGTGCCAGCAGTAACACAGGCTCCTACAATGAGCAGTTCTTC
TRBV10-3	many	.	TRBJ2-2	CAITRERNTGELFF	TGTGCCATCACCCGGGAGCGGAACACCGGGGAGCTGTTTTTT
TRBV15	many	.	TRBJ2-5	CATSRLRGETQYF	TGTGCCACCAGCAGACTCCGAGGGGAGACCCAGTACTTC
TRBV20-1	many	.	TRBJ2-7	CSAERPGPEQYF	TGCAGTGCTGAAAGGCCAGGTCCCGAGCAGTACTTC
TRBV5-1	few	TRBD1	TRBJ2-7	CASSSGQGAVAEQYF	TGCGCCAGCAGCTCCGGACAGGGGGCAGTAGCCGAGCAGTACTTC
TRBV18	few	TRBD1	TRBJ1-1	CASSPVGLGQGATEAFF	TGTGCCAGCTCACCAGTAGGTTTGGGACAGGGGGCCACTGAAGCTTTCTTT
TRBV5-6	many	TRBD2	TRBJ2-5	CASSLLAGDSETQYF	TGTGCCAGCAGCTTACTAGCGGGAGATTCGGAGACCCAGTACTTC
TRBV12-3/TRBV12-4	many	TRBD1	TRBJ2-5	CASSFRTGGRETQYF	TGTGCCAGCAGTTTTCGGACAGGGGGCCGGGAGACCCAGTACTTC
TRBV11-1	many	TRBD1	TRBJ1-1	CASSIDRVNTEAFF	TGTGCCAGCAGCATCGACAGGGTGAACACTGAAGCTTTCTTT
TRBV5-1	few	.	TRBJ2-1	CASSEPGTPQFF	TGCGCCAGCAGCGAGCCGGGGACCCCGCAGTTCTTC
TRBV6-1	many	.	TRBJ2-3	CASSPSDEVADTQYF	TGTGCCAGCAGCCCGAGTGACGAGGTCGCAGATACGCAGTATTTT
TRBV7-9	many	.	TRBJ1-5	CASSRGSASNQPQHF	TGTGCCAGCAGCCGGGGATCAGCTAGCAATCAGCCCCAGCATTTT
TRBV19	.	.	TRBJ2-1	CASSIGTRDEQFF	TGTGCCAGTAGTATTGGAACTAGGGATGAGCAGTTCTTC
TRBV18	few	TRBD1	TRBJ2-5	CASSPQTGVFETQYF	TGTGCCAGCTCACCACAAACAGGGGTCTTCGAGACCCAGTACTTC
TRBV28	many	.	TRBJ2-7	CASSPQGRYEQYF	TGTGCCAGCAGCCCACAGGGTCGGTACGAGCAGTACTTC
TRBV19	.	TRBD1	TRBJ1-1	CASRLSGRGLWSTEAFF	TGTGCCAGTAGGTTGTCGGGCAGGGGGCTGTGGAGCACTGAAGCTTTCTTT
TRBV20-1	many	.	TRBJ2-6	CSALTVSGANVLTF	TGCAGTGCTCTTACAGTCTCTGGGGCCAACGTCCTGACTTTC
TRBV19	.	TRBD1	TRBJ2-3	CASSIGQGGATDTQYF	TGTGCCAGTAGTATCGGACAGGGTGGTGCCACAGATACGCAGTATTTT
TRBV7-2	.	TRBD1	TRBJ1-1	CASSSLWDRNTEAFF	TGTGCCAGCAGCTCCCTTTGGGACAGGAACACTGAAGCTTTCTTT
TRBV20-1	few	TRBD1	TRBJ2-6	CSAVQLQGARISGANVLTF	TGCAGTGCTGTCCAACTACAGGGGGCGAGGATCTCTGGGGCCAACGTCCTGACTTTC
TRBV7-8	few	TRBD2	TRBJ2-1	CASSLVSPSGIAYNEQFF	TGTGCCAGCAGCTTAGTTTCGCCTAGCGGGATTGCCTACAATGAGCAGTTCTTC
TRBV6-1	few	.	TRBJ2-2	CASTFGRSNTGELFF	TGTGCCAGCACCTTCGGACGGTCGAACACCGGGGAGCTGTTTTTT
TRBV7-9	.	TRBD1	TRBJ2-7	CASSLDHRGEGEQYF	TGTGCCAGCAGCTTAGACCACAGGGGCGAGGGCGAGCAGTACTTC
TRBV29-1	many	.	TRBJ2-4	CSLKRAKNIQYF	TGCAGCTTAAAGCGGGCCAAAAACATTCAGTACTTC
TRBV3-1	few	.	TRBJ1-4	CASSQEAGFNEKLFF	TGTGCCAGCAGCCAAGAGGCGGGGTTCAATGAAAAACTGTTTTTT
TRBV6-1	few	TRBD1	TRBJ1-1	CASKRDRGAEAFF	TGTGCCAGCAAAAGAGACAGGGGCGCTGAAGCTTTCTTT
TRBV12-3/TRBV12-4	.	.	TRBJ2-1	CASSFLKNEQFF	TGTGCCAGCAGTTTTCTCAAGAATGAGCAGTTCTTC
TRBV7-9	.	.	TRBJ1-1	CASTHSTDEAFF	TGTGCCAGCACCCACAGCACCGATGAAGCTTTCTTT
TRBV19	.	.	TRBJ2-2	CASSIGQRATGELFF	TGTGCCAGTAGTATCGGACAGAGGGCCACCGGGGAGCTGTTTTTT
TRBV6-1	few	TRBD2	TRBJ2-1	CASSRLAGVANEQFF	TGTGCCAGCAGTAGGCTAGCGGGAGTTGCCAATGAGCAGTTCTTC
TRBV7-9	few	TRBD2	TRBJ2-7	CAGGTSGVSYEQYF	TGTGCCGGAGGGACTAGCGGTGTCTCCTACGAGCAGTACTTC
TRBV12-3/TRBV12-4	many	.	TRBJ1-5	CASSPVAQNQPQHF	TGTGCCAGCAGCCCGGTGGCACAGAATCAGCCCCAGCATTTT
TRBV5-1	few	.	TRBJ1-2	CASSPYEYGDNYGYTF	TGCGCCAGCAGCCCTTATGAATATGGTGATAACTATGGCTACACCTTC
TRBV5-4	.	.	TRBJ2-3	CASSLVGRQSTDTQYF	TGTGCCAGCAGCTTGGTTGGTCGTCAAAGCACAGATACGCAGTATTTT
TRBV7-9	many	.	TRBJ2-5	CASSLNKKDAPAHF	TGTGCCAGCAGCTTAAACAAAAAGGACGCCCCTGCGCACTTC